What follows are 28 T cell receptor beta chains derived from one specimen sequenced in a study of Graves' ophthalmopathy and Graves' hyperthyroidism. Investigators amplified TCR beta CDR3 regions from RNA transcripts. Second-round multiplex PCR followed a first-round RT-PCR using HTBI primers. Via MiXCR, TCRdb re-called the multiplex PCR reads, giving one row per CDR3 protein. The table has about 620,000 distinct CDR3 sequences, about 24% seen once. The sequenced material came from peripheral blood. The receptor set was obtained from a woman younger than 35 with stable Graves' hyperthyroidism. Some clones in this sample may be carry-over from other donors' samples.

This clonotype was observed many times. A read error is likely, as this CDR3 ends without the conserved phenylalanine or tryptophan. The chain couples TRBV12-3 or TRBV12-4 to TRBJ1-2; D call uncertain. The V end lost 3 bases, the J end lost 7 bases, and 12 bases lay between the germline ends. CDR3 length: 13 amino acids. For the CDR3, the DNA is TGTGCCAGCAGTTTTGGCAGTCCCACTGGCTACACCTCC. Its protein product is CASSFGSPTGYTS.

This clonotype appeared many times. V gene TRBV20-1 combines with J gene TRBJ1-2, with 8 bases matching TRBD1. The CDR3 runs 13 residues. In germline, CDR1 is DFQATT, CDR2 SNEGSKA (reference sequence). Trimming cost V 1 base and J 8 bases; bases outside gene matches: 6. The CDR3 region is CSARGTGPWGYTF. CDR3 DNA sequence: TGCAGTGCTAGAGGGACAGGGCCCTGGGGCTACACCTTC.

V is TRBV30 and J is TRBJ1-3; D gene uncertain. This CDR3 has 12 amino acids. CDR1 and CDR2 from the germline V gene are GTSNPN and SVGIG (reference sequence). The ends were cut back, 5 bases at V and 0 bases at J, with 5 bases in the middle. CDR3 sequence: CAWGNSGNTIYF. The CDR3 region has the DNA TGTGCCTGGGGTAACTCTGGAAACACCATATATTTT.

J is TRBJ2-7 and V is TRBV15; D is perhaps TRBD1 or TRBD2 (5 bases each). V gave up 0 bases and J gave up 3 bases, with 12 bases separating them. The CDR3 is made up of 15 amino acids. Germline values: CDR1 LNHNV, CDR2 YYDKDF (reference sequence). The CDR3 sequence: CATSRDPAGSYEQYF. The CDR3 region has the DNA TGTGCCACCAGCAGAGATCCCGCAGGGAGCTACGAGCAGTACTTC.

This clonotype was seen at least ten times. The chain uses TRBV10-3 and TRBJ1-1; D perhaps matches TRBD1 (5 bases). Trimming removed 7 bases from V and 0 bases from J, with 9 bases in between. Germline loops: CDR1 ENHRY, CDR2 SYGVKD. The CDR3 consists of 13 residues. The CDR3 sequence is CAITDTLNTEAFF. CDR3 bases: TGTGCCATCACGGACACTCTGAACACTGAAGCTTTCTTT.

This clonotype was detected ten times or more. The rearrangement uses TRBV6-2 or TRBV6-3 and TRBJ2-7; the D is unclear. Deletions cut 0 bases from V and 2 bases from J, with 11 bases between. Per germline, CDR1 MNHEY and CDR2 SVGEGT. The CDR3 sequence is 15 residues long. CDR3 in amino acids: CASSYSRSGTYEQYF. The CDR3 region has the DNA TGTGCCAGCAGTTACTCGAGGTCAGGCACCTACGAGCAGTACTTC.

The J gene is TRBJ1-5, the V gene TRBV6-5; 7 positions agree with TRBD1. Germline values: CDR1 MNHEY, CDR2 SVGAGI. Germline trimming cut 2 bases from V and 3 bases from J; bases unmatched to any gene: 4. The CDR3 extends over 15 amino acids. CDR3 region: CASSYDRAFNQPQHF. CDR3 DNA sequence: TGTGCCAGCAGTTACGACAGGGCTTTCAATCAGCCCCAGCATTTT.

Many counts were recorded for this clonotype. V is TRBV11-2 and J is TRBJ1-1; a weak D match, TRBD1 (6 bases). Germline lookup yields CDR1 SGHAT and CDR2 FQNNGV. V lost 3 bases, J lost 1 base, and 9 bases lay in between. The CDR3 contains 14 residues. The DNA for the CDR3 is TGTGCCAGCAGCTTTTACAGGGAGAACACTGAAGCTTTCTTT. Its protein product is CASSFYRENTEAFF.

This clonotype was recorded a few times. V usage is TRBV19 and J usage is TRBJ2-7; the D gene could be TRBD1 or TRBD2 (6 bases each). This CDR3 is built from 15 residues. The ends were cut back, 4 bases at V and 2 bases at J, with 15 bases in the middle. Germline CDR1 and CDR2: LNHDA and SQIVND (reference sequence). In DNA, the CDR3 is TGTGCCAGTAGTAGTAGGACTACAGGGCCCTACGAGCAGTACTTC. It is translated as CASSSRTTGPYEQYF.

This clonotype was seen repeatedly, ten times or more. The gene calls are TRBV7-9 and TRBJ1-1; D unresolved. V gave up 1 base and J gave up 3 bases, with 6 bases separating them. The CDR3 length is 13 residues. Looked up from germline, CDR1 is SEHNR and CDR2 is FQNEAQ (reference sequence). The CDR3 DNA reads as TGTGCCAGCAGCTTAGGACCTTACACTGAAGCTTTCTTT. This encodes CASSLGPYTEAFF.

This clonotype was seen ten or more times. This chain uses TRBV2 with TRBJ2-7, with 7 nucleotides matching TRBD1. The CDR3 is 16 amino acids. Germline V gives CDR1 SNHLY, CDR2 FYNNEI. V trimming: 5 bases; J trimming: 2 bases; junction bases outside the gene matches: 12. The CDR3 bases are TGTGCCAGCAGTCTAACCGTCGGACAGGCGACCTACGAGCAGTACTTC. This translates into CASSLTVGQATYEQYF.

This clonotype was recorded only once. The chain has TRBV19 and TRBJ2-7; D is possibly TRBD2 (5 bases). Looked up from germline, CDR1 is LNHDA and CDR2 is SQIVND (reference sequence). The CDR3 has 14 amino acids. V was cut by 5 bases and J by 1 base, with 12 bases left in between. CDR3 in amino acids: CASSHYPGSYEQYF. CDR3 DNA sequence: TGTGCCAGTAGTCACTACCCGGGGTCCTACGAGCAGTACTTC.

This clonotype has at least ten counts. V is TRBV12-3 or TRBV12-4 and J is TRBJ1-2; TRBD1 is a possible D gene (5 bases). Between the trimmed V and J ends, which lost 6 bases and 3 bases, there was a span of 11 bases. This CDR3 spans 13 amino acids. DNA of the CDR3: TGTGCCAGCAGCCTACAGGCGCACTATGGCTACACCTTC. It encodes CASSLQAHYGYTF.

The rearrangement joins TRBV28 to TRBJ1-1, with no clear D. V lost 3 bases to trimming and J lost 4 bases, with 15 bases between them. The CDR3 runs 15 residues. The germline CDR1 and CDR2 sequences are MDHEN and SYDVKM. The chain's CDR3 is CASSLRLPMGTEAFF. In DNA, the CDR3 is TGTGCCAGCAGTTTGCGTCTTCCCATGGGCACTGAAGCTTTCTTT.

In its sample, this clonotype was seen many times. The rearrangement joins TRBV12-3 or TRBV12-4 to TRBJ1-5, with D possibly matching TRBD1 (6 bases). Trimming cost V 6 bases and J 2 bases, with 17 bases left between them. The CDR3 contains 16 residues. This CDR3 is CASRPGQGYGNQPQHF. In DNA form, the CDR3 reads TGTGCCAGCAGGCCGGGACAAGGGTATGGCAATCAGCCCCAGCATTTT.

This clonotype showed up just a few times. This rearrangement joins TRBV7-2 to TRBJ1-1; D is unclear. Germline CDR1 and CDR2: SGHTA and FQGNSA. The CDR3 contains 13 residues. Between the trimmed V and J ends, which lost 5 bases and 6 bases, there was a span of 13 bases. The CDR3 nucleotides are TGTGCCAGCAGCCTCAGACCCGACTCTGAAGCTTTCTTT. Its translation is CASSLRPDSEAFF.

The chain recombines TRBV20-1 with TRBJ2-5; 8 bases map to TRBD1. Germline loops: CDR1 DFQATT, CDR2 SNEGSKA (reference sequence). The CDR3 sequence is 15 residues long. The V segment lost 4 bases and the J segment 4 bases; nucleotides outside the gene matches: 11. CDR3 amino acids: CSAIRSPGGAETQYF. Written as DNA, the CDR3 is TGCAGTGCTATAAGATCCCCAGGGGGCGCAGAGACCCAGTACTTC.

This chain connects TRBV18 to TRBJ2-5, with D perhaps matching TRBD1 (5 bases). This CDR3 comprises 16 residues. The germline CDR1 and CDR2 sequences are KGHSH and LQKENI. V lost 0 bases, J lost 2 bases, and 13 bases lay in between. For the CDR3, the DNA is TGTGCCAGCTCACCACCTCGCAGGGATCAACAAGAGACCCAGTACTTC. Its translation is CASSPPRRDQQETQYF. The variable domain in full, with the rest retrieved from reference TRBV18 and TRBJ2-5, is NAGVMQNPRHLVRRRGQEARLRCSPMKGHSHVYWYRQLPEEGLKFMVYLQKENIIDESGMPKERFSAEFPKEGPSILRIQQVVRGDSAAYFCASSPPRRDQQETQYFGPGTRLLVL.

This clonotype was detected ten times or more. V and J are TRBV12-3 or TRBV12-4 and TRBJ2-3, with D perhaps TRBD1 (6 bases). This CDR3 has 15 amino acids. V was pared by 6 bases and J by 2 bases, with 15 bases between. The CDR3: CASSRQALVTDTQYF. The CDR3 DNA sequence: TGTGCCAGCAGCCGACAGGCCCTAGTCACAGATACGCAGTATTTT.

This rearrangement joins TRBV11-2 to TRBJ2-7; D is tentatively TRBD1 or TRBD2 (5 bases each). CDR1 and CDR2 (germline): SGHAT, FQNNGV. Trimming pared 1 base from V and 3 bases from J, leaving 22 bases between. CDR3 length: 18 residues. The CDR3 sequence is CASSLGGDGGRSFYEQYF. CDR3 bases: TGTGCCAGCAGCTTAGGTGGGGACGGCGGTAGGAGTTTCTACGAGCAGTACTTC.

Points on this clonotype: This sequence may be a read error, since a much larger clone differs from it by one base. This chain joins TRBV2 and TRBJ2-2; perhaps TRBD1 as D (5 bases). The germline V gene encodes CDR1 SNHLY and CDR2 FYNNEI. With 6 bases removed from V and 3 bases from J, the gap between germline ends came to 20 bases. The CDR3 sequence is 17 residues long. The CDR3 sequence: CASSISGPLRDTGELFF. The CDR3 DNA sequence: TGTGCCAGCAGCATATCCGGACCCCTCAGGGACACCGGGGAGCTGTTTTTT.

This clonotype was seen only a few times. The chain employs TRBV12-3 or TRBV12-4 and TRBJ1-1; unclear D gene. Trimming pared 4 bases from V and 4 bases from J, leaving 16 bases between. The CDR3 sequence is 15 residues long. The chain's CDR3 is CASSSDGLRGTEAFF. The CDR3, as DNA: TGTGCCAGCAGTTCTGACGGACTGCGCGGCACTGAAGCTTTCTTT.

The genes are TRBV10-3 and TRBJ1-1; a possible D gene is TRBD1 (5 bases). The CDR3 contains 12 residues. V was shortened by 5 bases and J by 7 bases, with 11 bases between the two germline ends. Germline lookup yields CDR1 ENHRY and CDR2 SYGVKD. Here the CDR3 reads CAISIPGREAFF. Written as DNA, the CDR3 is TGTGCCATCAGTATTCCGGGGCGTGAAGCTTTCTTT.

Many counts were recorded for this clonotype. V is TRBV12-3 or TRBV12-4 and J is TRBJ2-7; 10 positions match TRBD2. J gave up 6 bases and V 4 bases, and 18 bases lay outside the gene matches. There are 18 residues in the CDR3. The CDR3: CASSYDRGFGTSVTEQYF. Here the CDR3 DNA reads TGTGCCAGCAGTTACGACCGCGGTTTTGGGACTAGCGTGACCGAGCAGTACTTC.

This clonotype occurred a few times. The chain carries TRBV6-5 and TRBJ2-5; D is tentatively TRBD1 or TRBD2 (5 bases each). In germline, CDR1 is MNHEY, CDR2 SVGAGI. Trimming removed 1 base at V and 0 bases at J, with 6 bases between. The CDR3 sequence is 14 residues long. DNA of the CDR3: TGTGCCAGCAGTTACTTGGGGGACCAAGAGACCCAGTACTTC. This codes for CASSYLGDQETQYF.

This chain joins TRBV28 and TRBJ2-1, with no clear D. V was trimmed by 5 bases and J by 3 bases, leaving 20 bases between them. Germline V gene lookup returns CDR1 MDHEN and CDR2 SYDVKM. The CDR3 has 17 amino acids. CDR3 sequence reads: CASSPWSGASVYNEQFF. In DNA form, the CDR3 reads TGTGCCAGCAGTCCCTGGTCGGGCGCATCGGTCTACAATGAGCAGTTCTTC.

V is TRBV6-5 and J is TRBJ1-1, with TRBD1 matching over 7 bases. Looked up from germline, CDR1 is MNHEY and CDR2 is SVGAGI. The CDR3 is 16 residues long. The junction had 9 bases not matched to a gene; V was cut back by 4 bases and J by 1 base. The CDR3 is CASSLSDRMGNTEAFF. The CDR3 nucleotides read TGTGCCAGCAGTTTGTCGGACAGGATGGGGAACACTGAAGCTTTCTTT.

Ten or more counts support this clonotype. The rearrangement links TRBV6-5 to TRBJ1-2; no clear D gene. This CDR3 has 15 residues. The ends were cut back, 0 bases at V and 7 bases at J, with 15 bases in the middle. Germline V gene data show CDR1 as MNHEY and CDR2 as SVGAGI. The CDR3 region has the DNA TGTGCCAGCAGTTACTCGGCTGGGGTAGGACGTGGCTACACCTTC. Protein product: CASSYSAGVGRGYTF.